Below, one T cell receptor (beta chain) is given with its context. CDR1 SGHTA and CDR2 FQGNSA come from the germline V gene. This CDR3 region has 17 residues. V lost 7 bases and J lost 5; bases outside the gene matches: 9. The data were produced by immunoSEQ multiplex PCR, yet TCRdb's version contains in-frame clones alone and is incomplete. The sample comprises roughly 100,000 clones, around nine tenths of which are singletons, and 3.9% rests with the top ten. This sample was included in a study of blood T cell repertoires in COVID-19. The genes are TRBV7-2 and TRBJ2-1; 15 bases are shared with TRBD2. Sequenced sample: peripheral blood. This sequence was found in a woman aged 50 to 60 in a cohort sampled during active COVID-19. The CDR3 sequence is CASIRTSGRAFHNEQFF. As DNA, the CDR3 is TGTGCCAGCATCCGGACTAGCGGGAGGGCCTTCCACAATGAGCAGTTCTTC.